The clone carrying this TCR beta chain was seen once. Without labor or membrane rupture, elective cesareans at roughly 35-43 weeks supplied term cord blood. The CDR3 totals 15 residues. With V trimmed by 0 bases and J by 3 bases, 3 bases remained unmatched. CDR1 is SGDLS and CDR2 is YYNGEE in the germline V gene. These data belong to a study of naive CD8 T cells in extremely preterm neonates. Libraries were prepared by immunoSEQ multiplex PCR; TCRdb keeps only in-frame clonotypes and omits some of them. Of about 7,300 clones listed, 90% to 95% were seen once; the top ten hold over 0.4%. Input material: naive CD8+ T cells from cord blood. The chain links TRBV9 to TRBJ2-7; 10 nucleotides align to TRBD1. The receptor was isolated from a newborn in good health. This chain's CDR3 is CASSVAGDRGYEQYF. The CDR3 DNA is TGTGCCAGCAGCGTAGCTGGGGACAGGGGCTACGAGCAGTACTTC.